One and the same sample provided the 14 T cell receptor beta chains below, sequenced in a study of blood T cell repertoires in COVID-19. The data were produced by immunoSEQ multiplex PCR, yet TCRdb's version contains in-frame clones alone and is incomplete. The sample includes about 230,000 clones, 80% to 90% of them seen just once. Sequencing was performed on peripheral blood. The receptors originated from a man aged 35 to 55 with acute or convalescent COVID-19.

J is TRBJ2-2 and V is TRBV6-2 or TRBV6-3; D gene unclear. The CDR3 is 14 amino acids. V lost 5 bases and J lost 3, with 10 bases in between. CDR1 is MNHEY and CDR2 is SVGEGT in the germline V gene. In nucleotides, the CDR3 is TGTGCCAGCAGTCCACTCCGAGACACCGGGGAGCTGTTTTTT. Protein: CASSPLRDTGELFF.

This sequence joins TRBV10-3 and TRBJ1-5, with TRBD1 matching over 11 bases. The germline gives CDR1 ENHRY, CDR2 SYGVKD. The ends lost 6 bases at V and 2 bases at J; junction bases unmatched: 15. The CDR3 consists of 19 residues. The CDR3 DNA is TGTGCCATCAGCCGTGGACAGGGGGCCTCTTGGATCGGCAATCAGCCCCAGCATTTT. It translates to CAISRGQGASWIGNQPQHF.

J is TRBJ2-1 and V is TRBV2, with TRBD1 matching 10 bases. This CDR3 has 14 amino acids. The germline gives CDR1 SNHLY, CDR2 FYNNEI. V was clipped by 7 bases and J by 6 bases; unmatched bases: 6. The CDR3: CASIPGQGTNEQFF. CDR3 nucleotides: TGTGCCAGCATCCCGGGACAGGGGACCAATGAGCAGTTCTTC.

The V and J genes are TRBV10-3 and TRBJ2-1; the D gene is possibly TRBD2 (6 bases). The CDR3 covers 16 residues. Between the trimmed V and J ends, which lost 3 bases and 8 bases, there was a span of 20 bases. Per the germline V gene, CDR1 is ENHRY and CDR2 is SYGVKD. In DNA form, the CDR3 reads TGTGCCATCAGTGACTCGGGTGGTCAGGGAGGCTATGAGCAGTTCTTC. Its protein product is CAISDSGGQGGYEQFF.

The gene calls are TRBV6-6 and TRBJ2-1; 9 bases match TRBD1. The germline V gene encodes CDR1 MNHNY and CDR2 SVGAGI (reference sequence). The V segment lost 6 bases and the J segment 13 bases; nucleotides outside the gene matches: 16. The CDR3 sequence is 15 residues long. This chain's CDR3 is CASSPPGQGSSGQFF. The CDR3 region has the DNA TGTGCCAGCAGCCCCCCGGGACAGGGATCCAGCGGACAGTTCTTC.

V is TRBV5-1 and J is TRBJ1-5; no clear D. V dropped 2 bases and J dropped 0 bases, with 9 bases sitting between them. The CDR3 covers 15 residues. Germline CDR1 and CDR2: SGHRS and YFSETQ. The DNA of the CDR3 is TGCGCCAGCAGCTTACAAGGAGATAGCAATCAGCCCCAGCATTTT. Amino acid sequence: CASSLQGDSNQPQHF.

This clone was observed a handful of times. The gene calls are TRBV7-6 and TRBJ2-1; the match to TRBD1 covers 8 bases. V was pared by 1 base and J by 4 bases, with 3 bases of the junction left unmatched. Germline V gene sequence: CDR1 SGHVS, CDR2 FNYEAQ. CDR3 size: 15 residues. DNA of the CDR3: TGTGCCAGCAGCTTAGGGACAGGGATTTACAATGAGCAGTTCTTC. Protein product: CASSLGTGIYNEQFF. The full variable domain, its missing parts supplied by reference TRBV7-6 and TRBJ2-1, is GAGVSQSPRYKVTKRGQDVALRCDPISGHVSLYWYRQALGQGPEFLTYFNYEAQQDKSGLPNDRFSAERPEGSISTLTIQRTEQRDSAMYRCASSLGTGIYNEQFFGPGTRLTVL.

This chain joins TRBV30 and TRBJ2-7; 8 nucleotides agree with TRBD1. Germline CDR1 is GTSNPN and CDR2 is SVGIG (reference sequence). The length of the CDR3 is 15 residues. V lost 3 bases, J lost 7 bases, and 14 bases stayed unmatched. CDR3 sequence reads: CAWRTFPGGVREQYF. CDR3 in DNA: TGTGCCTGGAGGACCTTCCCAGGGGGCGTGAGGGAGCAGTACTTC.

The chain employs TRBV11-3 and TRBJ1-1, with D hard to call. CDR3 length equals 13 residues. V lost 5 bases and J 1 base, leaving 8 bases between the germline ends. Germline V gene sequence: CDR1 SGHNT, CDR2 YENEEA. In DNA, the CDR3 is TGTGCCAGCAGCCCCTTAAAGAACACTGAAGCTTTCTTT. Translated: CASSPLKNTEAFF.

V is TRBV30 and J is TRBJ1-1, with 7 bases identical to TRBD1. Trimming at V came to 5 bases and at J to 3 bases, leaving 12 bases not matched to a gene. Germline V lookup: CDR1 GTSNPN, CDR2 SVGIG (reference sequence). The CDR3 sequence is 15 residues long. The CDR3: CAWVPLTGKYTEAFF. The CDR3 bases are TGTGCCTGGGTCCCTTTGACAGGGAAGTACACTGAAGCTTTCTTT.

This clone was picked up one time. The DNA for the CDR3 is TGTGCCAGCAGTGAGCGGCAGGGGGCGTCCCCCCTCCACTTT. Amino acids: CASSERQGASPLHF. This rearrangement joins TRBV2 to TRBJ1-6, with 8 bases lining up with TRBD1. Germline V lookup: CDR1 SNHLY, CDR2 FYNNEI. The V and J ends lost 3 bases and 13 bases, in that order; junction bases with no gene match: 8. The CDR3 totals 14 residues.

The chain uses TRBV5-4 and TRBJ1-2; 10 bases agree with TRBD1. J gave up 8 bases and V 4 bases, and 11 bases lay outside the gene matches. This CDR3 is 15 amino acids long. Germline V gene lookup returns CDR1 SGHNT and CDR2 YYREEE (reference sequence). CDR3 DNA: TGTGCCAGCAGCCCCACAAGGACAGGGGGGAAGGGCTACACCTTC. This encodes CASSPTRTGGKGYTF.

The rearrangement links TRBV14 to TRBJ2-1; D is unresolved. The CDR3 has 16 amino acids. V lost 1 base and J lost 3, with 13 bases in between. CDR1 and CDR2 from the germline V gene are SGHDN and FVKESK. The CDR3 DNA reads TGTGCCAGCAGCCAAGGGTGGCCGTCCTTCTACAATGAGCAGTTCTTC. This gives the protein CASSQGWPSFYNEQFF.

The chain carries TRBV5-1 and TRBJ2-5; no reliable D call. This CDR3 is built from 14 residues. V was pared by 0 bases and J by 5 bases, with 11 bases between. Germline lookup yields CDR1 SGHRS and CDR2 YFSETQ. CDR3 DNA: TGCGCCAGCAGCTTGGCACCCTCCGGGGAGACCCAGTACTTC. Protein sequence: CASSLAPSGETQYF.